This T cell receptor beta chain appears in the sequencing data of a study of T cells in Graves' hyperthyroidism and ophthalmopathy. Across the whole study: Upon initial diagnosis and before any treatment, peripheral blood was collected.

The CDR3 regions of TCR beta were amplified from RNA transcripts. First-round RT-PCR targeting the TCR CDR3 was performed with the HTBI primer set. TCRdb analysed the multiplex PCR reads with MiXCR anew, one entry per CDR3 protein. The table has about 530,000 distinct CDR3 sequences, about 15% seen once. A remark on this clonotype: As yet, its antigen is unknown.

Overall study findings and caveats: Patients with ophthalmopathy were separated from those with stable hyperthyroidism by a 13 V-J model. Researchers found most expanded thyroid clonotypes above 0.001 in blood as well.

PBMCs came from 10 ml fresh peripheral blood. Germline CDR1 KGHDR, CDR2 SFDVKD. The CDR3 covers 18 residues. The ends lost 4 bases at V and 0 bases at J; junction bases unmatched: 8. This TCR derives from a woman between 18 and 29 years old with Graves' ophthalmopathy. Sequencing was done on a sample of blood. The V gene is TRBV24-1, the J gene TRBJ1-4; 9 positions agree with TRBD1. The CDR3 DNA reads as TGTGCCACCAGTGAGATGACAGGGGGGGTTGCAACTAATGAAAAACTGTTTTTT. This codes for CATSEMTGGVATNEKLFF.